This T cell receptor (beta chain) was found in a study of regulatory T cells in long-lasting Graves disease. Assembly of TCR beta libraries relied on iRepertoire HTBI primers together with Arm-PCR of CDR3 regions. TCRdb fed the multiplex PCR reads into MiXCR, producing one record per CDR3 protein. The table lists 400,000 to 500,000 distinct CDR3 sequences, around 14% of them singletons, with around 15% in the top ten. Trimming cost V 3 bases and J 10 bases, with 13 bases left between them. The V gene's germline CDR1 is KGHSH and CDR2 LQKENI. This CDR3 comprises 13 residues. Regarding time point: newly diagnosed GD, antithyroid drugs for less than 3 months. The TCR library used RNA extracted from PBMCs. These data also formed part of another study, on T cells in Graves' hyperthyroidism and ophthalmopathy.

This sequence was found in a young woman with Graves disease. The chain joins TRBV18 to TRBJ2-1; D is perhaps TRBD2 (5 bases). Source: peripheral blood mononuclear cells (PBMCs), taken at new diagnosis, from a patient treated with antithyroid drugs. The CDR3 DNA reads as TGTGCCAGCTCACCCCCGAGGGCGGACGAGCAGTTCTTC. It yields the protein CASSPPRADEQFF.